The sample holds many counts of the clone carrying this T cell receptor (beta chain). Antigen specificity is unknown. This specimen belongs to a study of identical twins. Whole-study findings and limits: Memory repertoires lacked the insertion deficit that abundant cord blood beta clonotypes showed. Excess twin sharing in beta out-of-frame sequences was weaker.

cDNA molecules carried unique molecular identifiers, and template switching added a universal primer site. A single record per CDR3 protein comes from TCRdb applying MiXCR to the 5' RACE reads. The table includes some 900,000 distinct CDR3 sequences, more than 9% detected once. This CDR3 is 15 amino acids long. Germline-derived CDR1 and CDR2 are MNHEY and SVGAGI. V lost 0 bases to trimming and J lost 6 bases; unmatched junction nucleotides: 7. Another study also made use of these data, one on yellow fever vaccine responses in identical twins. From that second work: Reportedly, twins' vaccine T cell responses looked partly convergent and partly personalized.

The chain is built from TRBV6-5 and TRBJ2-5; 7 nucleotides line up with TRBD2. The source material was PBMCs. The receptor was derived from a woman in her late teens or twenties in good health. Here the CDR3 reads CASSYSGGSGQTQYF. CDR3 DNA: TGTGCCAGCAGTTACTCGGGGGGGAGTGGGCAGACCCAGTACTTC.